A single sample gave rise to the 21 T cell receptor beta chains below, sequenced in a study of OX40 agonist ivuxolimab in advanced cancers. Libraries were prepared by immunoSEQ multiplex PCR; TCRdb keeps only in-frame clonotypes and omits some of them. Of 55,000 to 65,000 clones in the sample, roughly four fifths were seen once. Specimen: CD4+ or CD8+ T cells sorted from blood, collected in a trial of the OX40 agonist ivuxolimab. The receptors were sampled from an adult with an advanced solid tumor such as melanoma, head and neck, liver or kidney cancer.

The table lists this clone with a count of one. V is TRBV28 and J is TRBJ1-2; D is undetermined. This CDR3 spans 10 amino acids. The germline V and J ends were trimmed by 8 bases and 5 bases, with 6 bases remaining between them. CDR1 and CDR2 (germline): MDHEN, SYDVKM. The CDR3 nucleotides read TGTGCCAGCGGACTTTATGGCTACACCTTC. The encoded protein is CASGLYGYTF.

J is TRBJ1-2 and V is TRBV2, with D unclear. This CDR3 region has 12 residues. CDR1 is SNHLY and CDR2 is FYNNEI in the germline V gene. V dropped 4 bases and J dropped 7 bases, with 10 bases sitting between them. The CDR3 protein is CASSATVSGYTF. The CDR3 bases are TGTGCCAGCAGTGCAACGGTCTCTGGCTACACCTTC. Full variable domain (outside the CDR3, taken from reference TRBV2 and TRBJ1-2): EPEVTQTPSHQVTQMGQEVILRCVPISNHLYFYWYRQILGQKVEFLVSFYNNEISEKSEIFDDQFSVERPDGSNFTLKIRSTKLEDSAMYFCASSATVSGYTFGSGTRLTVV.

V is TRBV19 and J is TRBJ1-1, with a weak D call TRBD1 (6 bases). Trimming left V 4 bases short and J 8 bases short, with 14 bases between. Germline V CDR1 and CDR2: LNHDA, SQIVND (reference sequence). The CDR3 is made up of 13 amino acids. The CDR3 loop reads CASSKRGVREAFF. The DNA for the CDR3 is TGTGCCAGTAGTAAGAGGGGGGTAAGGGAAGCTTTCTTT. The entire variable domain, with the rest obtained from reference TRBV19 and TRBJ1-1, is as follows: DGGITQSPKYLFRKEGQNVTLSCEQNLNHDAMYWYRQDPGQGLRLIYYSQIVNDFQKGDIAEGYSVSREKKESFPLTVTSAQKNPTAFYLCASSKRGVREAFFGQGTRLTVV.

In this sample, this clone turned up a few times. The V gene is TRBV15, the J gene TRBJ1-5, with D tentatively TRBD1 (5 bases). Germline V gives CDR1 LNHNV, CDR2 YYDKDF (reference sequence). The CDR3 totals 15 residues. V lost 0 bases and J 0 bases, leaving 6 bases between the germline ends. CDR3: CATSRDGGSNQPQHF. The CDR3 nucleotides are TGTGCCACCAGCAGAGATGGGGGTAGCAATCAGCCCCAGCATTTT.

This sequence joins TRBV28 and TRBJ1-1; 9 bases line up with TRBD1. The CDR3 loop spans 12 amino acids. Germline values: CDR1 MDHEN, CDR2 SYDVKM. Losses at the gene ends were 4 bases for V and 10 bases for J; bases not matched to a gene: 4. In DNA, the CDR3 is TGTGCCAGCAGTTACGGACAGGGGTTAGCTTTCTTT. Translation: CASSYGQGLAFF. Variable domain in full (rest from reference TRBV28 and TRBJ1-1): DVKVTQSSRYLVKRTGEKVFLECVQDMDHENMFWYRQDPGLGLRLIYFSYDVKMKEKGDIPEGYSVSREKKERFSLILESASTNQTSMYLCASSYGQGLAFFGQGTRLTVV.

J is TRBJ2-2 and V is TRBV4-2; 10 nucleotides agree with TRBD2. This CDR3 is built from 16 residues. Trimming removed 1 base from V and 6 bases from J; junction bases left unmatched: 5. The germline CDR1 and CDR2 sequences are LGHNA and YNFKEQ. The CDR3 reads CASSQGTAGGSGELFF. The CDR3 coding sequence is TGTGCCAGCAGCCAAGGTACAGCGGGAGGGTCCGGGGAGCTGTTTTTT.

DNA for the CDR3: TGTGCCAGCAGAACCAGGTTGGGGGGGTCTAGCACAGATACGCAGTATTTT. Residues: CASRTRLGGSSTDTQYF. The rearrangement links TRBV11-1 to TRBJ2-3, with 7 bases matching TRBD2. V lost 6 bases to trimming and J lost 0 bases; unmatched junction nucleotides: 12. This CDR3 contains 17 residues. Germline V gene sequence: CDR1 SGHAT, CDR2 FQDESV (reference sequence).

The chain employs TRBV11-3 and TRBJ2-5, with D perhaps TRBD1 (5 bases). V dropped 4 bases and J dropped 2 bases, with 14 bases sitting between them. Germline assignment: CDR1 SGHNT and CDR2 YENEEA. The CDR3 has 15 residues. CDR3 bases: TGTGCCAGCAGCTCAATAGGACACGGTCAAGAGACCCAGTACTTC. This gives the protein CASSSIGHGQETQYF.

This clone came up a few times. The chain recombines TRBV28 with TRBJ1-2, with 9 bases that match TRBD1. The CDR3 runs to 16 residues. Germline CDR1 is MDHEN and CDR2 is SYDVKM. V trimming: 4 bases; J trimming: 2 bases; junction bases outside the gene matches: 8. CDR3 loop: CASSSPSGQGNYGYTF. CDR3 bases: TGTGCCAGCAGTTCCCCCTCAGGACAGGGGAACTATGGCTACACCTTC.

V is TRBV30 and J is TRBJ2-4; tentatively, D is TRBD2 (5 bases). CDR3 length: 13 amino acids. With 8 bases removed from V and 0 bases from J, the gap between germline ends came to 11 bases. The germline V gene has CDR1 GTSNPN and CDR2 SVGIG (reference sequence). DNA of the CDR3: TGTGCCCTGACTACGCTAGCCAAAAACATTCAGTACTTC. As protein: CALTTLAKNIQYF.

V gene TRBV6-5 combines with J gene TRBJ1-1, with D tentatively TRBD1 (5 bases). The CDR3 extends over 13 amino acids. The V gene lost 4 bases and the J gene lost 0 bases, with 6 bases spanning the gap. Germline V CDR1 and CDR2: MNHEY, SVGAGI. Here the CDR3 DNA reads TGTGCCAGCAGTTTCAGGGTGAACACTGAAGCTTTCTTT. It is translated as CASSFRVNTEAFF.

The chain is built from TRBV6-4 and TRBJ2-2; D is ambiguous. This CDR3 comprises 14 residues. In germline, CDR1 is MRHNA, CDR2 SNTAGT. The V end was cut by 5 bases, the J end by 0 bases, with 7 bases between. CDR3 sequence: CASSTDANTGELFF. The CDR3 nucleotides read TGTGCCAGCAGTACGGACGCGAACACCGGGGAGCTGTTTTTT.

V gene TRBV6-6 combines with J gene TRBJ1-3, with D maybe TRBD1 (5 bases). V was clipped by 1 base and J by 4 bases, with 14 bases between them. The CDR3 has 16 amino acids. Germline lookup yields CDR1 MNHNY and CDR2 SVGAGI (reference sequence). CDR3 DNA sequence: TGTGCCAGCAGTTACTTAGGCGGGGGATCAGGAAACACCATATATTTT. Its translation: CASSYLGGGSGNTIYF.

This clone was recorded once. The chain has TRBV9 and TRBJ2-2; D uncertain. Germline V gives CDR1 SGDLS, CDR2 YYNGEE. V lost 0 bases to trimming and J lost 5 bases, with 5 bases between them. The CDR3 is 13 residues long. CDR3: CASSVVGTGELFF. CDR3 DNA sequence: TGTGCCAGCAGCGTAGTGGGTACCGGGGAGCTGTTTTTT.

The chain combines TRBV6-5 with TRBJ1-6; no clear D gene. Germline CDR1 is MNHEY and CDR2 is SVGAGI. This CDR3 has 16 amino acids. Trimming shortened V by 2 bases and J by 9 bases, and 17 bases separated the two germline ends. CDR3 in amino acids: CASSYQRPRDFSPLHF. Here the CDR3 DNA reads TGTGCCAGCAGTTACCAGAGACCCAGAGATTTTTCACCCCTCCACTTT.

This clone was recorded only once. This chain joins TRBV7-9 and TRBJ2-4; TRBD1 matches at 12 bases. Germline CDR1 SEHNR, CDR2 FQNEAQ (reference sequence). J was trimmed by 6 bases and V by 5 bases; bases with no gene match: 5. The CDR3 is 15 amino acids. The CDR3 spells CASSPGTGGRNIQYF. CDR3 coding DNA: TGTGCCAGCAGCCCAGGGACAGGGGGCAGAAACATTCAGTACTTC.

The chain couples TRBV28 to TRBJ2-1, with D perhaps TRBD1 (5 bases). Germline loops: CDR1 MDHEN, CDR2 SYDVKM. The CDR3 consists of 15 residues. The V gene lost 4 bases and the J gene lost 7 bases, with 17 bases spanning the gap. DNA of the CDR3: TGTGCCAGCAGTTCGGGTGCGCAGGGCGGTAATGAGCAGTTCTTC. Its protein product is CASSSGAQGGNEQFF.

The chain links TRBV18 to TRBJ2-5; 11 nucleotides align to TRBD1. The germline gives CDR1 KGHSH, CDR2 LQKENI. After removal of 6 bases from V and 1 base from J, the junction contained 13 bases not matched to a gene. The CDR3 contains 18 residues. The CDR3 DNA is TGTGCCAGCTCTAGAAGGACAGGGGGCGTGTGGGCCCAAGAGACCCAGTACTTC. This translates into CASSRRTGGVWAQETQYF.

DNA for the CDR3: TGTGCCAGCAGTTCCGGGACAGGGGACATGAACACTGAAGCTTTCTTT. Protein product: CASSSGTGDMNTEAFF. The chain is built from TRBV5-6 and TRBJ1-1; TRBD1 aligns across 10 bases. The CDR3 is made up of 16 amino acids. Germline V gene lookup returns CDR1 SGHDT and CDR2 YYEEEE. The ends lost 5 bases at V and 0 bases at J; junction bases unmatched: 7.

The rearrangement joins TRBV2 to TRBJ2-3, with 13 bases matching TRBD2. The CDR3 runs 15 residues. With 6 bases clipped from V and 4 bases from J, the junction kept 4 bases outside the gene matches. The germline CDR1 and CDR2 sequences are SNHLY and FYNNEI. CDR3 residues: CASSRGLAGSDTQYF. DNA of the CDR3: TGTGCCAGCAGCCGGGGACTAGCGGGGTCAGATACGCAGTATTTT.

V usage is TRBV19 and J usage is TRBJ1-5, with D tentatively TRBD1 (6 bases). This CDR3 contains 15 residues. The V gene's germline CDR1 is LNHDA and CDR2 SQIVND (reference sequence). V lost 0 bases, J lost 7 bases, and 13 bases lay in between. CDR3 sequence (DNA): TGTGCCAGTAGTATAGATGGGACAAATGCGCAGCCCCAGCATTTT. It specifies CASSIDGTNAQPQHF.